The 14 T cell receptor beta chains below were found in one sample sequenced in a study of response to subunit inactivated influenza vaccine. TCRdb used MiXCR to reprocess the RT-PCR reads, holding one entry per CDR3 protein. Among about 570,000 distinct CDR3 sequences, over 9% were seen once, and the ten largest hold approximately 10%. The data also belong to a second study, concerning T cells expressing NK-cell markers. That work states: What made the TCR beta cDNA was 5'RACE template switching with UMIs.

This sample comprised PBMCs from blood, obtained on the day of vaccination. Receptor source: a man in his fifties or sixties who received an inactivated influenza vaccine.

The chain couples TRBV15 to TRBJ1-6; perhaps TRBD1 as D (5 bases). CDR1 is LNHNV, CDR2 YYDKDF, per germline (reference sequence). There are 13 residues in the CDR3. V lost 0 bases, J lost 12 bases, and 9 bases lay in between. As DNA, the CDR3 is TGTGCCACCAGCAGAGATCGAGGGGAACCCCTCCACTTT. Its protein is CATSRDRGEPLHF.

This clonotype was seen repeatedly, ten times or more. V gene TRBV12-3 or TRBV12-4 combines with J gene TRBJ1-1; D unresolved. V was pared by 5 bases and J by 4 bases, with 14 bases between. This CDR3 is built from 14 residues. CDR3 DNA sequence: TGTGCCAGCAGTCTTGGAGGTGTGAGCACTGAAGCTTTCTTT. Translated, it gives CASSLGGVSTEAFF.

This chain connects TRBV19 to TRBJ2-1; 11 nucleotides agree with TRBD2. CDR3 size: 14 residues. Germline CDR1 reads LNHDA; CDR2 reads SQIVND (reference sequence). Losses at the gene ends were 10 bases for V and 4 bases for J; bases not matched to a gene: 6. CDR3 nucleotides: TGTGCCACTGGACTAGCGGGTGCGTACAATGAGCAGTTCTTC. Encoded protein: CATGLAGAYNEQFF.

This clonotype was detected only a few times. This chain links TRBV4-2 with TRBJ2-7; D is possibly TRBD1 (6 bases). Germline V lookup: CDR1 LGHNA, CDR2 YNFKEQ. The CDR3 is 15 residues long. With 5 bases removed from V and 0 bases from J, the gap between germline ends came to 14 bases. CDR3 in DNA: TGTGCCAGCAGCTCACAGGACAGTAACTCCTACGAGCAGTACTTC. Translating gives CASSSQDSNSYEQYF.

The chain carries TRBV30 and TRBJ2-1; D is possibly TRBD2 (6 bases). The CDR3 is 13 amino acids. Trimming removed 1 base at V and 7 bases at J, with 11 bases between. Germline CDR1 reads GTSNPN; CDR2 reads SVGIG (reference sequence). CDR3 residues: CAWSDRGRNEQFF. CDR3 DNA sequence: TGTGCCTGGAGTGATCGGGGGAGAAATGAGCAGTTCTTC.

Only a few counts were recorded for this clonotype. The gene calls are TRBV12-3 or TRBV12-4 and TRBJ2-5, with D uncertain. The CDR3 has 15 amino acids. With 3 bases removed from V and 4 bases from J, the gap between germline ends came to 15 bases. CDR3 in amino acids: CASSFGQWAGETQYF. DNA of the CDR3: TGTGCCAGCAGTTTCGGTCAGTGGGCAGGAGAGACCCAGTACTTC.

This rearrangement joins TRBV3-1 to TRBJ1-1, with D unresolved. The CDR3 covers 18 residues. CDR1 is LGHDT and CDR2 is YNNKEL in the germline V gene (reference sequence). Trimming shortened V by 1 base and J by 0 bases, and 18 bases separated the two germline ends. The DNA of the CDR3 is TGTGCCAGCAGCCAAGGGTATGGCAGGCCTAGCTTGAACACTGAAGCTTTCTTT. Protein: CASSQGYGRPSLNTEAFF. Supplemented by reference TRBV3-1 and TRBJ1-1, the full variable domain reads DTAVSQTPKYLVTQMGNDKSIKCEQNLGHDTMYWYKQDSKKFLKIMFSYNNKELIINETVPNRFSPKSPDKAHLNLHINSLELGDSAVYFCASSQGYGRPSLNTEAFFGQGTRLTVV.

This clonotype was recorded a few times. V and J are TRBV7-2 and TRBJ2-7; 7 nucleotides match TRBD2. V dropped 4 bases and J dropped 6; count of bases not matched to a gene: 3. Germline V gene sequence: CDR1 SGHTA, CDR2 FQGNSA. The CDR3 has 12 amino acids. This chain's CDR3 is CASSWDYGEQYF. CDR3 coding DNA: TGTGCCAGCAGCTGGGACTACGGCGAGCAGTACTTC.

The V and J genes are TRBV5-1 and TRBJ2-7; D perhaps matches TRBD1 (6 bases). The CDR3 extends over 14 amino acids. From germline, CDR1 is SGHRS and CDR2 YFSETQ. The germline V and J ends were trimmed by 0 bases and 6 bases, with 13 bases remaining between them. CDR3 sequence (DNA): TGCGCCAGCAGCTTGGGAGGGAAAGGGGGCGAGCAGTACTTC. This codes for CASSLGGKGGEQYF.

This clonotype was detected a few times. This chain links TRBV5-5 with TRBJ1-2; no clear D gene. This CDR3 has 13 amino acids. V was pared by 1 base and J by 4 bases, with 8 bases between. CDR1 is SGHKS and CDR2 is YYEKEE in the germline V gene (reference sequence). The CDR3 reads CASSLFRIYGYTF. The CDR3 bases are TGTGCCAGCAGCTTGTTTCGAATCTATGGCTACACCTTC.

The rearrangement joins TRBV11-1 to TRBJ2-1; TRBD2 matches 15 bases. The CDR3 runs to 18 residues. Per the germline V gene, CDR1 is SGHAT and CDR2 is FQDESV (reference sequence). Unmatched junction bases numbered 10, after V lost 5 bases and J lost 5 bases. The CDR3 region has the DNA TGTGCCAGCAGCCCCGGGACTAGCGGGGGGAAAGGCCACAATGAGCAGTTCTTC. Amino acid sequence: CASSPGTSGGKGHNEQFF.

The genes are TRBV4-3 and TRBJ1-4; D gene uncertain. This CDR3 comprises 13 residues. From germline, CDR1 is LGHNA and CDR2 YSLEER. The V gene lost 0 bases and the J gene lost 7 bases, with 6 bases spanning the gap. The CDR3 nucleotides are TGCGCCAGCAGCCAAGAGCCTCGTGAAAAACTGTTTTTT. It specifies CASSQEPREKLFF.

This clonotype was found a few times. The V call is TRBV18, the J call TRBJ2-7; D unclear. The germline gives CDR1 KGHSH, CDR2 LQKENI. This CDR3 is 13 amino acids long. V lost 2 bases and J lost 2, with 7 bases in between. The DNA of the CDR3 is TGTGCCAGCTCACCAGGATGGACCTACGAGCAGTACTTC. Its translation: CASSPGWTYEQYF.

This clonotype has ten or more counts. This chain joins TRBV10-3 and TRBJ1-4, with no clear D. Germline CDR1 is ENHRY and CDR2 is SYGVKD. V gave up 2 bases and J gave up 6 bases, with 7 bases separating them. This CDR3 region has 13 residues. The CDR3 reads CAISEKGYEKLFF. Here the CDR3 DNA reads TGTGCCATCAGTGAGAAGGGTTATGAAAAACTGTTTTTT.